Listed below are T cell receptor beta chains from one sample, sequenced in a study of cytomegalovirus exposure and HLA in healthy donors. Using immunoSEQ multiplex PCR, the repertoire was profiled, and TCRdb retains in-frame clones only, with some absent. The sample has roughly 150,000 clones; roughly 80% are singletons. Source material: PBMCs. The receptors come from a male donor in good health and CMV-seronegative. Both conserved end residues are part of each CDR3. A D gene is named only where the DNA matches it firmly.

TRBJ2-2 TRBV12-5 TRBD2 TGTGCTAGTGGTTTGGTGGGGCTAGCGGGGACCGGGGAGCTGTTTTTT CASGLVGLAGTGELFF
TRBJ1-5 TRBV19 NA TGTGCCAGTACCGGGGACGGCGGGGCCTATCAGCCCCAGCATTTT CASTGDGGAYQPQHF
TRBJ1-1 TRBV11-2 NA TGTGCCAGCAGCTTGGACAGCCTGAACACTGAAGCTTTCTTT CASSLDSLNTEAFF
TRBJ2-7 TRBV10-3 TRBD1 TGTGCCATCACCGGGACAGGGGGCGAGCAGTACTTC CAITGTGGEQYF
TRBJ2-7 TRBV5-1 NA TGCGCCAGCAGCTTGTGGCCAGAAAACTACGAGCAGTACTTC CASSLWPENYEQYF
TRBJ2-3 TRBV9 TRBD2 TGTGCCAGCAGCGTAGTCACTAGCGGAAAGTCCACAGATACGCAGTATTTT CASSVVTSGKSTDTQYF
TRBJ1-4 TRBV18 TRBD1 TGTGCCAGCTCACTGACAGGGCGTAATGAAAAACTGTTTTTT CASSLTGRNEKLFF
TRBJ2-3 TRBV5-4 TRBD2 TGTGCCAGCAGATCGCTAGCGGGGAGGGGGGATACGCAGTATTTT CASRSLAGRGDTQYF
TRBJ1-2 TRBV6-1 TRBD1 TGTGCCAGCGGGGTGACAGGGCCCTCCTATGGCTACACCTTC CASGVTGPSYGYTF
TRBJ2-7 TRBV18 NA TGTGCCAGCTCACCATCTGCTAGGCCCCGATCCTACGAGCAGTACTTC CASSPSARPRSYEQYF
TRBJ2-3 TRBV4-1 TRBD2 TGCGCCAGCAGCTCGGGGTCTAGCGGGTACACAGATACGCAGTATTTT CASSSGSSGYTDTQYF
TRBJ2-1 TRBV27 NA TGTGCCAGCCGGACGGGGAGATCCGCCTACAATGAGCAGTTCTTC CASRTGRSAYNEQFF
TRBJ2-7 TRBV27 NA TGTGCCAGCAGTTGGGGGGATTCCTACGAGCAGTACTTC CASSWGDSYEQYF
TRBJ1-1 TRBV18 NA TGTGCCAGCTCACCACAGGGAGCACGTAACACTGAAGCTTTCTTT CASSPQGARNTEAFF
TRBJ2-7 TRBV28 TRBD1 TGTGCCAGCAGTCCACGTACTTACAGGGGTCTCGGAGGTCGACAGTACTTC CASSPRTYRGLGGRQYF
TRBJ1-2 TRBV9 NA TGTGCCAGCAGCGTAGAGGTAACAGGGGGCTACACCTTC CASSVEVTGGYTF
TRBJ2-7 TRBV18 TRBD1 TGTGCCAGCTCACCACCGGGACAGCTTTCAGTCTCCTACGAGCAGTACTTC CASSPPGQLSVSYEQYF